The rows below give T cell receptor beta chains drawn from one sample of a study of T cell repertoires in cytomegalovirus infection. Antigen specificity for these receptors is unknown. TCRdb itself ran the reads through MiXCR, one entry per CDR3 protein. The sample yields around 750,000 distinct CDR3 sequences, around a third seen once. The material sequenced was cultured CD8+ T cells from PBMCs, taken from culture after CMV antigen stimulation. Every receptor here comes from a human donor in good health (CMV status not recorded). Some clones in this sample may be carry-over from other donors' samples. Each CDR3 is given with its conserved first and last residue. Each record gives: clone size, D gene, V gene, J gene, CDR3 DNA, CDR3 protein. A D gene is named only where the DNA matches it firmly. Some rows have no size entry. The others give once, few or many, or a class for an expanded clone.

once	NA	TRBV24-1	TRBJ2-5	TGTGCCACCCGATCCAGGACACCACAAGAGACCCAGTACTTC	CATRSRTPQETQYF
few	TRBD2	TRBV28	TRBJ2-1	TGTGCCAGCAGCATGGGGGGGACGTACAATGAGCAGTTCTTC	CASSMGGTYNEQFF
NA	TRBD1	TRBV6-1	TRBJ1-1	TGTGCCAGCAGTTCTGGGACAGGGAGGGACACTGAAGCTTTCTTT	CASSSGTGRDTEAFF
few	NA	TRBV7-6	TRBJ1-6	TGTGCCAGCAGCTTAGGGGCAGGGTCACCCCTCCACTTT	CASSLGAGSPLHF
NA	TRBD1	TRBV6-5	TRBJ2-5	TGTGCCAGCAGTTCCACGGACAGGGGGCAAGAGACCCAGTACTTC	CASSSTDRGQETQYF
many	TRBD2	TRBV7-2	TRBJ2-1	TGTGCCAGCAGCATACCCACAGGGAGGGAATTACTAGCGGGGGGGAACTACAATGAGCAGTTCTTC	CASSIPTGRELLAGGNYNEQFF
NA	NA	TRBV27	TRBJ2-3	TGTGCCAGCAGTTATATAAGCCTTGGGACAGATACGCAGTATTTT	CASSYISLGTDTQYF
NA	TRBD1	TRBV7-9	TRBJ2-1	TGTGCCAGCAGCCCCTCGGACAGGTCTCCGAATGAGCAGTTCTTC	CASSPSDRSPNEQFF
NA	NA	TRBV27	TRBJ1-1	TGTGCCAGCAGTTTATCGGAAGGAGACACTGAAGCTTTCTTT	CASSLSEGDTEAFF
few	NA	TRBV4-1	TRBJ1-5	TGCGCCAGCAGCCAAGAGGTGCAAGTTCATCAGCCCCAGCATTTT	CASSQEVQVHQPQHF
NA	NA	TRBV20-1	TRBJ2-7	TGCAGTGCTAGAGATCTCGACAGCCCATACGAGCAGTACTTC	CSARDLDSPYEQYF
NA	NA	TRBV2	TRBJ1-1	TGTGCCACGGCCGAATTGGACACTGAAGCTTTCTTT	CATAELDTEAFF
NA	TRBD1	TRBV15	TRBJ2-5	TGTGCCACCAGCGCCCGGACAGGGTACCAAGAGGCCCAGTACTTC	CATSARTGYQEAQYF
few	TRBD1	TRBV4-2	TRBJ1-4	TGTGCCAGCAGTCACCAGGACAGGGGGTCTGAAAAACTGTTTTTT	CASSHQDRGSEKLFF
NA	NA	TRBV5-4	TRBJ2-1	TGTGCCAGCAGCGCACTAGGAGGTGAGCAGTTCTTC	CASSALGGEQFF
NA	NA	TRBV9	TRBJ1-3	TGTGCCAGCAGCGTAGATGGGGCAGCTGGAAACACCATATATTTT	CASSVDGAAGNTIYF
few	NA	TRBV4-1	TRBJ1-2	TGCGCCAGCAGCCAAGTGGGACCAGGGCCTGGCTACACCTTC	CASSQVGPGPGYTF
few	NA	TRBV2	TRBJ1-6	TGTGCCAGCAGTGAACCTTATAATTCACCCCTCCACTTT	CASSEPYNSPLHF
NA	NA	TRBV5-6	TRBJ2-1	TGTGCCAGCAGCTTGGGATGGGGGGGCCACAATGAGCAGTTCTTC	CASSLGWGGHNEQFF
few	NA	TRBV12-3/TRBV12-4	TRBJ1-1	TGTGCCAGCAGTAAGGGGGGCGCATATGAAGCTTTCTTT	CASSKGGAYEAFF
NA	NA	TRBV6-1	TRBJ2-2	TGTGCCAGCAGTGACCGGGACCGATACACCGGGGAGCTGTTTTTT	CASSDRDRYTGELFF
few	NA	TRBV6-1	TRBJ2-4	TGTGCCAGCAGGCAGGCTCTGGGCAAAAACATTCAGTACTTC	CASRQALGKNIQYF
many	TRBD1	TRBV7-2	TRBJ1-4	TGTGCCAGCAGGACAGGGTCTAATGAAAAACTGTTTTTT	CASRTGSNEKLFF
NA	NA	TRBV9	TRBJ2-1	TGTGCCAGCAGCCCGGCCGGGTTCGGCAGGGACAATGAGCAGTTCTTC	CASSPAGFGRDNEQFF
few	NA	TRBV4-1	TRBJ1-1	TGCGCCAGCAGCCAGCAACGGGGGGGGACTGAAGCTTTCTTT	CASSQQRGGTEAFF
NA	NA	TRBV12-3/TRBV12-4	TRBJ2-1	TGTGCCAGCAACCATGGGGGGACAATCAATGAGCAGTTCTTC	CASNHGGTINEQFF
NA	TRBD2	TRBV27	TRBJ2-5	TGTGCCAGCAGGACCGGCGGGGGCCAAGAGACCCAGTACTTC	CASRTGGGQETQYF
NA	NA	TRBV27	TRBJ2-5	TGTGCCAGCAGTTGGGCCCCCCAGGAAGTGACCCAGTACTTC	CASSWAPQEVTQYF
few	TRBD2	TRBV27	TRBJ2-3	TGTGCCAGCAGTTCTATTCTTCGCGGGGGGTCAGATACGCAGTATTTT	CASSSILRGGSDTQYF
NA	NA	TRBV9	TRBJ1-3	TGTGCCAGCAGCGCCTCTGACGGACCTGGAAACACCATATATTTT	CASSASDGPGNTIYF
NA	NA	TRBV10-2	TRBJ1-5	TGCGCCAGCAGTGAGGGGAGGGGCGGTTATCAGCCCCAGCATTTT	CASSEGRGGYQPQHF
many	TRBD1	TRBV7-9	TRBJ1-5	TGTGCCAGCAGCTTAGCGACAGGGGGTTATGCCCAGCCCCAGCATTTT	CASSLATGGYAQPQHF
NA	TRBD1	TRBV14	TRBJ1-6	TGTGCCAGCAGCCAAGATCAAACAGGGGCCTCGCCACCCCTCCACTTT	CASSQDQTGASPPLHF
NA	TRBD2	TRBV24-1	TRBJ2-5	TGTGCCACCAGTGATAACGGGGAGGGTCAGGAGACCCAGTACTTC	CATSDNGEGQETQYF
NA	NA	TRBV5-1	TRBJ2-1	TGCGCCAGCAGAAGGGGACCAGGGAATGAGCAGTTCTTC	CASRRGPGNEQFF
NA	TRBD1	TRBV19	TRBJ2-6	TGTGCCAGTAAAGGGACAGGGGAATTCTCTGGGGCCAACGTCCTGACTTTC	CASKGTGEFSGANVLTF
many	TRBD2	TRBV27	TRBJ2-3	TGTGCCAGCAGTCCTCTAGCGGGCCTTAGCACAGATACGCAGTATTTT	CASSPLAGLSTDTQYF
NA	TRBD2	TRBV15	TRBJ2-1	TGTGCCACCAGCAGAGACTACCGCGGGGGGCCCCACAATGAGCAGTTCTTC	CATSRDYRGGPHNEQFF
NA	TRBD1	TRBV6-1	TRBJ2-7	TGTGCCAGCAGTTACCTGGGACAGGCCTACGAGCAGTACTTC	CASSYLGQAYEQYF
once	NA	TRBV7-9	TRBJ2-2	TGTGCCAGCAGCTTAGCCGTGGGAGCGATCGACACCGGGGAGCTGTTTTTT	CASSLAVGAIDTGELFF
NA	TRBD2	TRBV7-9	TRBJ2-1	TGTGCCAGCTGGGCGGGGGGCCTCTACAATGAGCAGTTCTTC	CASWAGGLYNEQFF
NA	NA	TRBV20-1	TRBJ2-1	TGCAGTGCTAAGGACGGCTACAATGAGCAGTTCTTC	CSAKDGYNEQFF
NA	NA	TRBV6-2/TRBV6-3	TRBJ1-1	TGTGCCAGCTGCACTAACCGGGGATTGAACACTGAAGCTTTCTTT	CASCTNRGLNTEAFF
NA	TRBD2	TRBV27	TRBJ2-7	TGTGCCAGCAGTTTCGGACTAGCGGGACCGACCTACGAGCAGTACTTC	CASSFGLAGPTYEQYF
NA	NA	TRBV28	TRBJ1-1	TGTGCCAGCAGTTTGGTAGGAGGCGGCGGGGTGAACACTGAAGCTTTCTTT	CASSLVGGGGVNTEAFF
NA	NA	TRBV27	TRBJ1-2	TGTGCCAGCAGTGGCCCGCTATCCTATGGCTACACCTTC	CASSGPLSYGYTF
NA	TRBD1	TRBV2	TRBJ2-2	TGTGCCAGCACCTGGACAGGGCGCACCGGGGAGCTGTTTTTT	CASTWTGRTGELFF
many	NA	TRBV12-3/TRBV12-4	TRBJ2-3	TGTGCCAGCAGTTTAGGGGGCCGATGGGATACGCAGTATTTT	CASSLGGRWDTQYF
NA	NA	TRBV28	TRBJ2-3	TGTGCCAGCGCCGTATTCAGGACAAGAGAATTGGATACGCAGTATTTT	CASAVFRTRELDTQYF